The next 8 T cell receptor beta chains were all read from a single sample in a study of T cells in localized non-small cell lung cancer. Assay: immunoSEQ multiplex PCR; the TCRdb copy retains only in-frame clones and omits some. The sample has about 700 clones; around 34% are singletons. The sample consisted of normal lung tissue next to the tumor, taken before any cancer treatment. The receptors originated from a man between 40 and 70 years old with stage II lung adenocarcinoma.

A remark on this clone: The read ends 1 residue shy of where the CDR3 ends; the end is completed using the germline J gene. The V gene is TRBV6-1, the J gene TRBJ2-7; 12 positions agree with TRBD2. Trimming cost V 1 base and J 2 bases; bases outside gene matches: 9. Germline assignment: CDR1 MNHNS and CDR2 SASEGT. This CDR3 spans 18 amino acids. This CDR3 is CASSEGWLAGGVPYEQYF. Incomplete CDR3 DNA: TGTGCCAGCAGTGAAGGTTGGCTAGCGGGAGGGGTCCCCTACGAGCAGTAC.

The rearrangement links TRBV5-1 to TRBJ2-3; D remains unclear. Per germline, CDR1 SGHRS and CDR2 YFSETQ. This CDR3 has 14 amino acids. Trimming pared 0 bases from V and 0 bases from J, leaving 5 bases between. The CDR3 protein is CASSLGESTDTQYF. DNA for the CDR3: TGCGCCAGCAGCTTGGGCGAAAGCACAGATACGCAGTATTTT.

This clone was detected a few times. J is TRBJ2-7 and V is TRBV15, with a tentative D call TRBD2 (6 bases). The CDR3 is 15 amino acids. Trimming stripped 2 bases from V and 3 bases from J, with 14 bases between. Germline V lookup: CDR1 LNHNV, CDR2 YYDKDF (reference sequence). DNA of the CDR3: TGTGCCACCAGCAGACCGGCCCGGGGGAGCTACGAGCAGTACTTC. Translation: CATSRPARGSYEQYF.

A few counts support this clone. The chain carries TRBV19 and TRBJ2-1, with a weak D call TRBD2 (5 bases). The CDR3 loop spans 14 amino acids. Trimming left V 1 base short and J 1 base short, with 5 bases between. Germline V gives CDR1 LNHDA, CDR2 SQIVND (reference sequence). The CDR3 sequence is CASSIGGSYNEQFF. In DNA, the CDR3 is TGTGCCAGTAGTATAGGCGGGTCCTACAATGAGCAGTTCTTC.

This clone rates as medium-sized. This chain links TRBV11-3 with TRBJ2-1; 9 positions match TRBD2. Germline-derived CDR1 and CDR2 are SGHNT and YENEEA. Germline trimming cut 1 base from V and 5 bases from J; bases unmatched to any gene: 6. There are 16 residues in the CDR3. The CDR3 nucleotides read TGTGCCAGCAGCTTAGGAGTAGCGGGAGTAAACAATGAGCAGTTCTTC. As protein: CASSLGVAGVNNEQFF.

This rearrangement joins TRBV18 to TRBJ2-7; D is unclear. Per germline, CDR1 KGHSH and CDR2 LQKENI. Trimming left V 2 bases short and J 7 bases short, with 12 bases between. The CDR3 runs to 13 residues. CDR3 coding DNA: TGTGCCAGCTCACCAGCTACAAGGGTAGAGCAGTACTTC. Its translation is CASSPATRVEQYF.

A note on this clone: One end of the junction does not line up with germline, which may come from a read error. V and J are TRBV10-3 and TRBJ1-4, with D possibly matching TRBD1 (5 bases). CDR1 ENHRY and CDR2 SYGVKD come from the germline V gene. This CDR3 is 15 amino acids long. Here the CDR3 reads CASSEWGGANEKLFF. In DNA form, the CDR3 reads TGTGCCAGCAGTGAGTGGGGGGGAGCTAATGAAAAACTGTTTTTT.

This clone is labeled large. The V call is TRBV6-8, the J call TRBJ2-5; no clear D. Germline V gene data show CDR1 as MNHGY and CDR2 as SAAAGT. The CDR3 runs to 12 residues. Trimming took 8 bases from V and 5 from J, leaving 12 bases between them. The CDR3 nucleotides read TGTGCCAGCGGCCCGGGCTCGGAGACCCAGTACTTC. Its protein product is CASGPGSETQYF.